These T cell receptor beta chains were read from a single sample in a study of shared clonotypes between healthy human individuals. Assay used: immunoSEQ multiplex PCR; TCRdb lists only in-frame clones, some missing. The repertoire holds about 750,000 clones, with 85% to 95% as singletons. The sample consisted of naive CD8+ T cells sorted from blood. All receptors derive from a man younger than 45 in good health. CDR3s include the opening cysteine and the closing phenylalanine or tryptophan. The order of the fields is J gene, CDR3 length, D gene, clone size, V gene, CDR3 protein, CDR3 DNA. D genes are given only for firm matches. Some rows have no size entry. The others give once, few or many, or a class for an expanded clone.

J: TRBJ2-5; length: 13; D: NA; size: NA; V: TRBV28; CDR3: CASSFGLGETQYF; DNA: TGTGCCAGCAGTTTTGGGTTAGGGGAGACCCAGTACTTC
J: TRBJ1-3; length: 17; D: NA; size: NA; V: TRBV14; CDR3: CASSQGTGLYPGNTIYF; DNA: TGTGCCAGCAGCCAAGGCACAGGGCTTTACCCTGGAAACACCATATATTTT
J: TRBJ2-5; length: 12; D: NA; size: NA; V: TRBV5-1; CDR3: CASSLAPETQYF; DNA: TGCGCCAGCAGCTTGGCCCCAGAGACCCAGTACTTC
J: TRBJ2-7; length: 14; D: TRBD2; size: NA; V: TRBV29-1; CDR3: CSVVSAGGPYEQYF; DNA: TGCAGCGTTGTCTCTGCGGGAGGTCCCTACGAGCAGTACTTC
J: TRBJ2-5; length: 12; D: TRBD2; size: NA; V: TRBV29-1; CDR3: CSVPGGQETQYF; DNA: TGCAGCGTCCCGGGAGGCCAAGAGACCCAGTACTTC
J: TRBJ1-2; length: 16; D: NA; size: NA; V: TRBV10-2; CDR3: CASRNQTGRPNYGYTF; DNA: TGCGCCAGCAGAAACCAAACGGGGCGCCCTAACTATGGCTACACCTTC
J: TRBJ1-4; length: 14; D: NA; size: NA; V: TRBV7-9; CDR3: CASSLGTVREKLFF; DNA: TGTGCCAGCAGCTTAGGGACAGTCCGCGAAAAACTGTTTTTT
J: TRBJ2-2; length: 17; D: NA; size: NA; V: TRBV19; CDR3: CASSPSHRAKITGELFF; DNA: TGTGCCAGTAGTCCGAGCCACAGGGCCAAGATCACCGGGGAGCTGTTTTTT
J: TRBJ2-5; length: 14; D: NA; size: NA; V: TRBV5-5; CDR3: CASSLGGNQETQYF; DNA: TGTGCCAGCAGCTTGGGGGGGAACCAAGAGACCCAGTACTTC
J: TRBJ1-2; length: 12; D: NA; size: NA; V: TRBV5-4; CDR3: CASSWGLGYYTF; DNA: TGTGCCAGCAGCTGGGGGTTGGGCTATTACACCTTC
J: TRBJ2-7; length: 13; D: NA; size: NA; V: TRBV27; CDR3: CASSLSAEYEQYF; DNA: TGTGCCAGCAGTTTATCGGCAGAGTACGAGCAGTACTTC
J: TRBJ2-2; length: 13; D: TRBD2; size: once; V: TRBV29-1; CDR3: CSVRLANTGELFF; DNA: TGCAGCGTTCGACTAGCAAACACCGGGGAGCTGTTTTTT
J: TRBJ2-7; length: 13; D: TRBD2; size: NA; V: TRBV27; CDR3: CASSRAGTGEQYF; DNA: TGTGCCAGCAGTCGAGCGGGGACCGGCGAGCAGTACTTC
J: TRBJ1-2; length: 14; D: NA; size: NA; V: TRBV9; CDR3: CASSVLGGNVGYTF; DNA: TGTGCCAGCAGCGTTCTGGGCGGGAACGTCGGCTACACCTTC
J: TRBJ2-7; length: 15; D: NA; size: NA; V: TRBV7-6; CDR3: CASSLEGGPNYEQYF; DNA: TGTGCCAGCAGCTTAGAGGGGGGCCCCAATTACGAGCAGTACTTC
J: TRBJ1-1; length: 19; D: NA; size: NA; V: TRBV5-6; CDR3: CASSISREAAPWLNTEAFF; DNA: TGTGCCAGCAGCATCAGTCGGGAGGCGGCCCCATGGCTGAACACTGAAGCTTTCTTT
J: TRBJ2-5; length: 15; D: NA; size: NA; V: TRBV2; CDR3: CASILPLGVQETQYF; DNA: TGTGCCAGCATTTTGCCTCTAGGAGTCCAGGAGACCCAGTACTTC
J: TRBJ2-5; length: 15; D: TRBD2; size: once; V: TRBV5-4; CDR3: CASSFPGTSGETQYF; DNA: TGTGCCAGCAGCTTCCCCGGGACTAGCGGAGAGACCCAGTACTTC
J: TRBJ2-3; length: 16; D: NA; size: NA; V: TRBV29-1; CDR3: CSVEKGFLTSTDTQYF; DNA: TGCAGCGTCGAGAAGGGCTTCCTTACTAGCACAGATACGCAGTATTTT
J: TRBJ2-7; length: 11; D: TRBD1; size: NA; V: TRBV20-1; CDR3: CSGRTGNEQYF; DNA: TGCAGTGGTCGGACAGGGAACGAGCAGTACTTC
J: TRBJ2-3; length: 17; D: TRBD2; size: once; V: TRBV16; CDR3: CASSPSPSGRAADTQYF; DNA: TGTGCCAGCAGCCCTAGCCCTAGCGGGAGGGCGGCAGATACGCAGTATTTT
J: TRBJ2-1; length: 15; D: TRBD1; size: NA; V: TRBV18; CDR3: CASSPTGDSYNEQFF; DNA: TGTGCCAGCTCACCAACCGGGGACAGCTACAATGAGCAGTTCTTC
J: TRBJ1-2; length: 17; D: TRBD1; size: NA; V: TRBV11-2; CDR3: CASSPSRGTGDRYGYTF; DNA: TGTGCCAGCAGCCCTAGTCGTGGGACAGGGGATCGGTACGGCTACACCTTC
J: TRBJ2-2; length: 15; D: NA; size: NA; V: TRBV5-1; CDR3: CASRGGTTNTGELFF; DNA: TGCGCCAGCCGTGGGGGGACGACGAACACCGGGGAGCTGTTTTTT
J: TRBJ2-2; length: 12; D: NA; size: NA; V: TRBV28; CDR3: CASRWESGELFF; DNA: TGTGCCAGCAGGTGGGAATCCGGGGAGCTGTTTTTT
J: TRBJ2-7; length: 13; D: TRBD1; size: few; V: TRBV2; CDR3: CASAGWTGNEQYF; DNA: TGTGCCAGCGCCGGCTGGACAGGGAACGAGCAGTACTTC
J: TRBJ1-2; length: 13; D: NA; size: NA; V: TRBV28; CDR3: CASSQTPYYGYTF; DNA: TGTGCCAGCAGCCAAACACCATACTATGGCTACACCTTC
J: TRBJ2-5; length: 14; D: NA; size: NA; V: TRBV7-9; CDR3: CASRRPGPMETQYF; DNA: TGTGCCAGTAGAAGACCGGGTCCTATGGAGACCCAGTACTTC
J: TRBJ1-2; length: 12; D: NA; size: few; V: TRBV19; CDR3: CASSAGIYGYTF; DNA: TGTGCCAGTTCGGCCGGGATCTATGGCTACACCTTC
J: TRBJ2-1; length: 14; D: NA; size: NA; V: TRBV29-1; CDR3: CSVGDVGKYNEQFF; DNA: TGCAGCGTGGGGGACGTCGGGAAATACAATGAGCAGTTCTTC
J: TRBJ2-1; length: 12; D: NA; size: few; V: TRBV25-1; CDR3: CASSDGGYEQFF; DNA: TGTGCCAGCAGTGATGGCGGCTATGAGCAGTTCTTC
J: TRBJ1-1; length: 10; D: NA; size: NA; V: TRBV6-6; CDR3: CASSFSEAFF; DNA: TGTGCCAGCAGTTTCTCTGAAGCTTTCTTT
J: TRBJ2-5; length: 14; D: NA; size: NA; V: TRBV5-1; CDR3: CASREGSGQETQYF; DNA: TGCGCCAGCAGGGAGGGTTCGGGTCAAGAGACCCAGTACTTC
J: TRBJ2-7; length: 16; D: NA; size: NA; V: TRBV5-5; CDR3: CASSLGFGASSYEQYF; DNA: TGTGCCAGCAGCTTGGGATTTGGGGCGAGCTCCTACGAGCAGTACTTC
J: TRBJ2-7; length: 15; D: TRBD1; size: once; V: TRBV27; CDR3: CASSRTGAQLYEQYF; DNA: TGTGCCAGCAGTAGGACAGGGGCACAGCTCTACGAGCAGTACTTC
J: TRBJ2-1; length: 15; D: NA; size: few; V: TRBV11-3; CDR3: CASSPLGGSGDEQFF; DNA: TGTGCCAGCAGCCCACTCGGCGGGTCGGGCGATGAGCAGTTCTTC
J: TRBJ1-5; length: 11; D: NA; size: NA; V: TRBV28; CDR3: CASKDGGPQHF; DNA: TGTGCCAGCAAGGATGGGGGGCCCCAGCATTTT
J: TRBJ2-3; length: 12; D: NA; size: NA; V: TRBV28; CDR3: CASSFEWDTQYF; DNA: TGTGCCAGCAGTTTCGAGTGGGATACGCAGTATTTT
J: TRBJ2-1; length: 17; D: TRBD2; size: NA; V: TRBV27; CDR3: CASSPQASGSPYNEQFF; DNA: TGTGCCAGCAGTCCCCAGGCTAGCGGGAGCCCCTACAATGAGCAGTTCTTC
J: TRBJ2-2; length: 17; D: TRBD2; size: NA; V: TRBV5-4; CDR3: CASSFGLAGGFTGELFF; DNA: TGTGCCAGCAGCTTCGGACTAGCGGGAGGATTCACCGGGGAGCTGTTTTTT
J: TRBJ2-2; length: 15; D: TRBD1; size: NA; V: TRBV18; CDR3: CASSRPGQGTGELFF; DNA: TGTGCCAGCTCTCGACCGGGACAGGGCACCGGGGAGCTGTTTTTT
J: TRBJ2-7; length: 15; D: TRBD1; size: NA; V: TRBV28; CDR3: CASRLLRDRVDEQYF; DNA: TGTGCCAGCAGACTCTTACGGGACAGGGTCGACGAGCAGTACTTC
J: TRBJ1-1; length: 13; D: NA; size: once; V: TRBV7-8; CDR3: CASSSRRNTEAFF; DNA: TGTGCCAGCAGCTCCAGGAGAAACACTGAAGCTTTCTTT
J: TRBJ2-2; length: 15; D: TRBD2; size: NA; V: TRBV7-9; CDR3: CASSPGQGGAGELFF; DNA: TGTGCCAGCAGCCCCGGGCAGGGAGGGGCCGGGGAGCTGTTTTTT
J: TRBJ2-1; length: 20; D: TRBD2; size: NA; V: TRBV14; CDR3: CASSQAILAGGMGSYNEQFF; DNA: TGTGCCAGCAGCCAAGCAATATTAGCGGGAGGGATGGGGTCCTACAATGAGCAGTTCTTC
J: TRBJ2-3; length: 16; D: TRBD2; size: NA; V: TRBV7-9; CDR3: CASSWSDAGGPDTQYF; DNA: TGTGCCAGCAGCTGGAGCGACGCGGGAGGGCCGGATACGCAGTATTTT
J: TRBJ2-7; length: 13; D: TRBD1; size: NA; V: TRBV10-2; CDR3: CASTLTGTYEQYF; DNA: TGCGCCAGCACTCTGACAGGGACCTACGAGCAGTACTTC
J: TRBJ2-1; length: 16; D: NA; size: NA; V: TRBV13; CDR3: CASSYGRDGQYNEQFF; DNA: TGTGCCAGCAGCTACGGCCGGGACGGTCAATACAATGAGCAGTTCTTC